These 8 T cell receptor beta chains share one sample of origin, sequenced in a study of CXCR3-negative and CXCR3-positive naive CD8 T cells. The study, taken as a whole, reports: CXCR3-positive naive cells carried more hydrophobic TRB CDR3s than CXCR3-negative naive cells did.

The libraries of TRB cDNA were constructed through 5' RACE using UMI labels. TCRdb re-called the 5' RACE reads; one entry per CDR3 protein, DNA not given. This repertoire includes about 130,000 distinct CDR3 sequences. No antigen is known for these receptors. Specimen: naive CXCR3+ CD8+ T cells from blood. The subset denotes: CD45RO-CCR7+CD27+CD95- naive CD8+ T cells expressing CXCR3 (TNR3+). The origin of the receptors is a human donor in good health. Some clones in this sample may be carry-over from other donors' samples.

The chain couples TRBV27 to TRBJ1-1. The CDR3 has 18 residues. CDR1 is MNHEY and CDR2 is SMNVEV in the germline V gene (reference sequence). The CDR3 loop is CASSPTGFLRGGYTEAFF.

The V and J genes are TRBV9 and TRBJ2-1. This CDR3 region has 13 residues. Germline V CDR1 and CDR2: SGDLS, YYNGEE. The chain's CDR3 is CASSDTNLNEQFF.

The chain has TRBV5-1 and TRBJ1-6; TCRdb's assignment of TRBD1 cannot be checked, as there is no DNA. The CDR3 runs 14 residues. The germline V gene has CDR1 SGHRS and CDR2 YFSETQ. CDR3 loop: CASSLGGINSPLHF.

This chain connects TRBV5-6 to TRBJ2-3. CDR1 and CDR2 from the germline V gene are SGHDT and YYEEEE. CDR3 length equals 13 residues. The CDR3 loop reads CASSLESSDTQYF.

The chain couples TRBV29-1 to TRBJ1-1. Per germline, CDR1 SQVTM and CDR2 ANQGSEA. The CDR3 extends over 14 amino acids. This CDR3 is CSVQIRTDLPEAFF.

This chain uses TRBV7-9 with TRBJ2-7. CDR3 size: 14 residues. CDR1 is SEHNR and CDR2 is FQNEAQ in the germline V gene (reference sequence). The CDR3 is CASSLEVSYGEQYF.

The V and J genes are TRBV4-3 and TRBJ2-1; TCRdb's D gene call, TRBD1, goes unchecked for lack of DNA. Germline V gene data show CDR1 as LGHNA and CDR2 as YSLEER. The CDR3 totals 16 residues. CDR3 sequence reads: CASSQDARGQYNEQFF.

The chain joins TRBV29-1 to TRBJ1-2; TCRdb's assignment of TRBD1 cannot be checked, as there is no DNA. The CDR3 is made up of 13 amino acids. Looked up from germline, CDR1 is SQVTM and CDR2 is ANQGSEA. This CDR3 reads CSADPTGRYGYTF.